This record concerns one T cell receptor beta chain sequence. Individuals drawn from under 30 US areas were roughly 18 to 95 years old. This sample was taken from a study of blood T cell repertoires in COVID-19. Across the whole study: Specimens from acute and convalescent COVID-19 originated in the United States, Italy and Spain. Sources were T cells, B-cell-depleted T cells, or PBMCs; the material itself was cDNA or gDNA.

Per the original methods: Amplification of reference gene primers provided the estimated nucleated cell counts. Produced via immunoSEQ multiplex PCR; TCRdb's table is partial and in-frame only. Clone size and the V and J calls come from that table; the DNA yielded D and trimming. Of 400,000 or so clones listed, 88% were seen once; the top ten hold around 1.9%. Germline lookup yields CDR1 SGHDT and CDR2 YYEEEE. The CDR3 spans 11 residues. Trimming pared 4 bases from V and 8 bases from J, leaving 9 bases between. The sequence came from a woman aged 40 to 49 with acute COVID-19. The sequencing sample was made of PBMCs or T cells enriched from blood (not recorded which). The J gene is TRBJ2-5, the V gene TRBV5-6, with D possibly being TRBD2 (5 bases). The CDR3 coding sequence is TGTGCCAGCAGCCTCACGGGAACCCAGTACTTC. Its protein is CASSLTGTQYF.